Below are 22 T cell receptor beta chains sequenced from a single sample in a study of cytomegalovirus exposure and HLA in healthy donors. Clones were read by immunoSEQ multiplex PCR, and TCRdb kept only the in-frame ones, dropping some. The sample consists of 200,000 to 250,000 clones, around 78% of them appearing once. The sequencing input was PBMCs. These TCRs come from a woman between 18 and 30 years old in good health and CMV-seronegative.

The V gene is TRBV29-1, the J gene TRBJ2-7; 9 bases are shared with TRBD1. Trimming removed 6 bases from V and 3 bases from J; junction bases left unmatched: 6. In germline, CDR1 is SQVTM, CDR2 ANQGSEA. CDR3 length equals 13 residues. CDR3 residues: CSVSATGGYEQYF. CDR3 nucleotides: TGCAGCGTCTCCGCGACAGGGGGCTACGAGCAGTACTTC.

The chain joins TRBV9 to TRBJ2-1; 10 positions agree with TRBD1. V gave up 4 bases and J gave up 9 bases; unmatched junction bases: 10. The CDR3 has 15 amino acids. In germline, CDR1 is SGDLS, CDR2 YYNGEE. CDR3 nucleotide sequence: TGTGCCAGCAGCCCTGGGACAGGGGATTACGCTGAGCAGTTCTTC. As protein: CASSPGTGDYAEQFF.

V usage is TRBV10-3 and J usage is TRBJ1-5, with 9 bases identical to TRBD1. After removal of 5 bases from V and 2 bases from J, the junction contained 4 bases not matched to a gene. The CDR3 extends over 15 amino acids. The germline gives CDR1 ENHRY, CDR2 SYGVKD. CDR3 DNA sequence: TGTGCCATCAGTCCGGGACAGGGTGGCAATCAGCCCCAGCATTTT. Its protein product is CAISPGQGGNQPQHF.

The J gene is TRBJ2-1, the V gene TRBV4-1, with TRBD2 matching 10 bases. The germline V gene encodes CDR1 MGHRA and CDR2 YSYEKL. The CDR3 spans 18 residues. V dropped 0 bases and J dropped 4; count of bases not matched to a gene: 9. CDR3 DNA: TGCGCCAGCAGCCAAGATTTTCAAACTAGCGGGGATTACAATGAGCAGTTCTTC. It specifies CASSQDFQTSGDYNEQFF.

The rearrangement links TRBV6-5 to TRBJ1-1, with D perhaps matching TRBD1 (5 bases). The V gene's germline CDR1 is MNHEY and CDR2 SVGAGI. Trimming pared 7 bases from V and 5 bases from J, leaving 17 bases between. The CDR3 totals 14 residues. The CDR3 spells CASTAPGRRTEAFF. CDR3 coding DNA: TGTGCCAGCACGGCGCCAGGGAGGAGGACTGAAGCTTTCTTT.

CDR3 residues: CASSSGNQPQHF. In DNA form, the CDR3 reads TGTGCCAGCAGTTCGGGCAATCAGCCCCAGCATTTT. V gene TRBV28 combines with J gene TRBJ1-5; D is unresolved. CDR1 MDHEN and CDR2 SYDVKM come from the germline V gene. With 4 bases removed from V and 2 bases from J, the gap between germline ends came to 3 bases. The CDR3 has 12 amino acids.

DNA of the CDR3: TGTGCCAGCAGCCGCGGGACAGACCTCACCCATGAGCAGTTCTTC. Translated: CASSRGTDLTHEQFF. The V gene is TRBV11-3, the J gene TRBJ2-1; D perhaps matches TRBD1 (7 bases). The germline V and J ends were trimmed by 5 bases and 8 bases, with 19 bases remaining between them. Germline V gene lookup returns CDR1 SGHNT and CDR2 YENEEA. This CDR3 spans 15 amino acids.

V usage is TRBV27 and J usage is TRBJ2-5; D not resolved. The germline CDR1 and CDR2 sequences are MNHEY and SMNVEV (reference sequence). V gave up 6 bases and J gave up 1 base, with 9 bases separating them. The CDR3 runs to 13 residues. The CDR3 coding sequence is TGTGCCAGCAGGCGCGTAGTCCAAGAGACCCAGTACTTC. Amino acids: CASRRVVQETQYF.

The V and J genes are TRBV5-4 and TRBJ2-3; tentative D call: TRBD1 (6 bases). The V end was cut by 4 bases, the J end by 10 bases, with 19 bases between. Germline loops: CDR1 SGHNT, CDR2 YYREEE (reference sequence). This CDR3 is 14 amino acids long. The CDR3 is CASSNRDRAGAQYF. The CDR3, as DNA: TGTGCCAGCAGCAACAGGGATCGGGCCGGGGCGCAGTATTTT. Variable domain in full (rest from reference TRBV5-4 and TRBJ2-3): ETGVTQSPTHLIKTRGQQVTLRCSSQSGHNTVSWYQQALGQGPQFIFQYYREEENGRGNFPPRFSGLQFPNYSSELNVNALELDDSALYLCASSNRDRAGAQYFGPGTRLTVL.

This clone was counted a single time. The chain employs TRBV5-6 and TRBJ2-1; 12 bases fit TRBD2. CDR3 length: 16 residues. Germline V lookup: CDR1 SGHDT, CDR2 YYEEEE. Trimming cost V 2 bases and J 7 bases; bases outside gene matches: 7. This CDR3 is CASSFSTSGGWNEQFF. The CDR3 DNA is TGTGCCAGCAGCTTTTCGACTAGCGGGGGTTGGAATGAGCAGTTCTTC. Supplemented by reference TRBV5-6 and TRBJ2-1, the full variable domain reads DAGVTQSPTHLIKTRGQQVTLRCSPKSGHDTVSWYQQALGQGPQFIFQYYEEEERQRGNFPDRFSGHQFPNYSSELNVNALLLGDSALYLCASSFSTSGGWNEQFFGPGTRLTVL.

The chain's CDR3 is CASSREKGGTEAFF. The DNA of the CDR3 is TGCGCCAGCAGCCGAGAAAAGGGGGGCACTGAAGCTTTCTTT. The rearrangement links TRBV4-1 to TRBJ1-1, with D possibly matching TRBD1 (6 bases). V dropped 4 bases and J dropped 4 bases, with 13 bases sitting between them. In germline, CDR1 is MGHRA, CDR2 YSYEKL. The CDR3 totals 14 residues.

This clone was recorded a few times. The gene calls are TRBV2 and TRBJ2-2; D is undetermined. The germline V gene has CDR1 SNHLY and CDR2 FYNNEI. The CDR3 spans 15 residues. Trimming stripped 5 bases from V and 2 bases from J, with 12 bases between. DNA of the CDR3: TGTGCCAGCAGTTTTGAGACTCCCAACACCGGGGAGCTGTTTTTT. This codes for CASSFETPNTGELFF.

The chain is built from TRBV5-1 and TRBJ2-1; 8 bases match TRBD1. The CDR3 has 16 residues. V dropped 0 bases and J dropped 8; count of bases not matched to a gene: 10. Germline V gene sequence: CDR1 SGHRS, CDR2 YFSETQ. The DNA of the CDR3 is TGCGCCAGCAGCTTGGGCCAGGGGGCGGTCGTCGATGAGCAGTTCTTC. Protein product: CASSLGQGAVVDEQFF. Based on the CDR3 plus reference TRBV5-1 and TRBJ2-1, the full variable domain is KAGVTQTPRYLIKTRGQQVTLSCSPISGHRSVSWYQQTPGQGLQFLFEYFSETQRNKGNFPGRFSGRQFSNSRSEMNVSTLELGDSALYLCASSLGQGAVVDEQFFGPGTRLTVL.

The chain uses TRBV27 and TRBJ2-7; 7 bases are a match to TRBD1. The CDR3 consists of 17 residues. The germline CDR1 and CDR2 sequences are MNHEY and SMNVEV (reference sequence). V lost 0 bases, J lost 2 bases, and 10 bases stayed unmatched. CDR3 coding DNA: TGTGCCAGCAGTTTATCCCCCACAGGGGCTGGGACCTACGAGCAGTACTTC. Protein: CASSLSPTGAGTYEQYF.

Only a few counts were recorded for this clone. The gene calls are TRBV30 and TRBJ1-6; TRBD1 might be the D (5 bases). Per germline, CDR1 GTSNPN and CDR2 SVGIG (reference sequence). Trimming pared 4 bases from V and 14 bases from J, leaving 18 bases between. The CDR3 is 13 residues long. CDR3 sequence reads: CAWNRQMGQALHF. The CDR3 DNA sequence: TGTGCCTGGAATAGACAGATGGGGCAGGCCCTCCACTTT.

A remark on this clone: The same CDR3 arises from other DNA sequences in this sample as well. This chain uses TRBV18 with TRBJ2-7; 9 bases align to TRBD1. Losses at the gene ends were 0 bases for V and 4 bases for J; bases not matched to a gene: 1. The CDR3 extends over 14 amino acids. CDR1 is KGHSH and CDR2 is LQKENI in the germline V gene. CDR3 coding DNA: TGTGCCAGCTCACCACCGGGACAGGGTTACGAGCAGTACTTC. This gives the protein CASSPPGQGYEQYF.

A single count supports this clone. The chain uses TRBV5-1 and TRBJ2-3; 10 positions match TRBD2. The CDR3 has 16 amino acids. J gave up 5 bases and V 3 bases, and 9 bases lay outside the gene matches. The germline CDR1 and CDR2 sequences are SGHRS and YFSETQ. CDR3 residues: CASSSQREGLGDTQYF. The CDR3 DNA follows: TGCGCCAGCAGCTCCCAGCGGGAGGGCCTAGGAGATACGCAGTATTTT.

The count of this clone is one. The chain is built from TRBV7-2 and TRBJ1-2, with 9 bases that match TRBD1. Germline-derived CDR1 and CDR2 are SGHTA and FQGNSA. V was pared by 2 bases and J by 4 bases, with 2 bases of the junction left unmatched. The CDR3 is 14 amino acids. The CDR3 DNA sequence: TGTGCCAGCAGCTTACTACAGGGGGCCTATGGCTACACCTTC. Its protein is CASSLLQGAYGYTF. The full variable domain, completed using reference TRBV7-2 and TRBJ1-2, is GAGVSQSPSNKVTEKGKDVELRCDPISGHTALYWYRQSLGQGLEFLIYFQGNSAPDKSGLPSDRFSAERTGGSVSTLTIQRTQQEDSAVYLCASSLLQGAYGYTFGSGTRLTVV.

The V call is TRBV25-1, the J call TRBJ1-1, with D tentatively TRBD1 (5 bases). Looked up from germline, CDR1 is MGHDK and CDR2 is SYGVNS. The CDR3 extends over 13 amino acids. V was cut by 10 bases and J by 0 bases, with 12 bases left in between. The CDR3, as DNA: TGTGCCACCTCGCCAGGGTTGAACACTGAAGCTTTCTTT. Protein product: CATSPGLNTEAFF.

The chain combines TRBV6-5 with TRBJ1-4; TRBD1 is a possible D gene (5 bases). Germline assignment: CDR1 MNHEY and CDR2 SVGAGI. This CDR3 spans 16 amino acids. V was pared by 0 bases and J by 5 bases, with 13 bases between. CDR3 nucleotides: TGTGCCAGCAGTTACTCGAGAACAGGCACAAATGAAAAACTGTTTTTT. This translates into CASSYSRTGTNEKLFF.

This chain uses TRBV5-8 with TRBJ1-1; the D is unclear. CDR1 and CDR2 (germline): SGHTS, YDEGEE. The length of the CDR3 is 14 residues. V lost 5 bases, J lost 0 bases, and 11 bases lay in between. The chain's CDR3 is CASRSHGLNTEAFF. The CDR3 DNA reads as TGTGCCAGCAGGTCTCACGGCCTGAACACTGAAGCTTTCTTT.

The chain combines TRBV5-4 with TRBJ2-3; 10 bases are a match to TRBD2. Germline V gene sequence: CDR1 SGHNT, CDR2 YYREEE (reference sequence). The CDR3 loop spans 15 amino acids. Trimming removed 2 bases from V and 4 bases from J; junction bases left unmatched: 4. The CDR3 reads CASSFPSGSSDTQYF. The CDR3 bases are TGTGCCAGCAGCTTTCCTAGCGGGAGTTCAGATACGCAGTATTTT.